The sequence of this T cell receptor (beta chain) was determined in a study of Ad26.COV2.S vaccination and SARS-CoV-2 variants. This clone appeared once. V lost 7 bases and J lost 1, with 16 bases in between. Germline V lookup: CDR1 MNHEY, CDR2 SVGAGI. There are 15 residues in the CDR3. The protocol was immunoSEQ multiplex PCR, while the TCRdb copy is restricted to in-frame clones and leaves out a portion. The data contain approximately 150,000 clones, 70% to 90% of them singletons. The sequence derives from a human donor who had recovered from COVID-19. This material consisted of peripheral blood, taken after recovery from COVID-19. V is TRBV6-5 and J is TRBJ1-1; no definite D call. CDR3: CASIGLGRANTEAFF. The CDR3, as DNA: TGTGCCAGCATCGGCTTAGGTCGAGCGAACACTGAAGCTTTCTTT.